This T cell receptor beta chain derives from a study of shared clonotypes between healthy human individuals. As to this clone: The antigen is undetermined.

The V segment lost 1 base and the J segment 0 bases; nucleotides outside the gene matches: 14. The CDR3 is made up of 20 amino acids. Germline-derived CDR1 and CDR2 are MDHEN and SYDVKM. Study-level results: Non-shared clonotypes showed lower generation probabilities than clonotypes common to all four donors. Shared clonotypes: about 4.6% naive CD4, 3% to 3.5% naive CD8, less than 2.5% memory CD4, 0.4% memory CD8.

Only Caucasian adults living in Nashville, Tennessee served as donors. CD45RA+ naive and CD45RA-negative memory subsets were separated from CD4+ cells. The table came from immunoSEQ multiplex PCR; TCRdb's copy has only in-frame clones and leaves some out. The repertoire consists of 2.3 million or so clones, with roughly 93% occurring once and the leading ten covering 0.3% to 0.4%. Sequenced input: naive CD4+ T cells from PBMCs. As to subset: CD45RA+ positively selected. The TCR comes from a man aged 18 to 30 in good health. Some clones in this sample may be carry-over from other donors' samples. The genes are TRBV28 and TRBJ2-3; 9 bases match TRBD2. DNA of the CDR3: TGTGCCAGCAGTTTATTTTACGGCCCGCCTAGCGGGGAAAGCACAGATACGCAGTATTTT. Its translation is CASSLFYGPPSGESTDTQYF. The full variable domain, completed using reference TRBV28 and TRBJ2-3, is DVKVTQSSRYLVKRTGEKVFLECVQDMDHENMFWYRQDPGLGLRLIYFSYDVKMKEKGDIPEGYSVSREKKERFSLILESASTNQTSMYLCASSLFYGPPSGESTDTQYFGPGTRLTVL.